This is a list of T cell receptor beta chains from one sample in a study of cytomegalovirus exposure and HLA in healthy donors. Here immunoSEQ multiplex PCR was the method, and the copy in TCRdb shows in-frame clones only, minus some. The table shows around 140,000 clones, with roughly 71% occurring only once. Sequenced input: PBMCs. The source of these receptors is a man aged 30 to 45 in good health and CMV-seronegative. Both conserved end residues are part of each CDR3. The D gene is left open where the match is weak. Rows may omit the clone size; those that give it use once, few, many or a size class.

CDR3 DNA,CDR3 protein,J gene,D gene,clone size,V gene
TGTGCCAGTAGTATCCCCCCCAGACAGGCGAACACCGGGGAGCTGTTTTTT,CASSIPPRQANTGELFF,TRBJ2-2,-,-,TRBV19
TGTGCCAGCAGCTTGGCCGGGACAGGGCCCTACGAGCAGTACTTC,CASSLAGTGPYEQYF,TRBJ2-7,TRBD1,-,TRBV7-2
TGCGCCAGCAGCTCCGGGACAGGGACTCGGAGCACCATATATTTT,CASSSGTGTRSTIYF,TRBJ1-3,TRBD1,-,TRBV5-1
TGTGCCAGCAGTACCAGGGGTGTAGGGCAGCCCCAGCATTTT,CASSTRGVGQPQHF,TRBJ1-5,-,-,TRBV6-1
TGTGCCAGCAGCTTAGATCGGGAGGCGGGGGAAAAACTGTTTTTT,CASSLDREAGEKLFF,TRBJ1-4,-,-,TRBV11-2
TGTGCCAGCAGTGGGCAATCCCTTAGCAACGAGCAGTACTTC,CASSGQSLSNEQYF,TRBJ2-7,-,once,TRBV2
TGCGCCAGCAGCTTCGGAGGGGACCTAAATGGCTACACCTTC,CASSFGGDLNGYTF,TRBJ1-2,-,-,TRBV5-1
TGTGCCAGCAGCTTCGTGACAGATAGCAATCAGCCCCAGCATTTT,CASSFVTDSNQPQHF,TRBJ1-5,-,-,TRBV5-4
TGCGCCAGCAGCTTGGTTATTACAGGGAAGGCTGGCTACACCTTC,CASSLVITGKAGYTF,TRBJ1-2,-,-,TRBV5-1
TGTGCCACCAGCAGAGATTTCGTCCAACTGAGCACAGATACGCAGTATTTT,CATSRDFVQLSTDTQYF,TRBJ2-3,-,few,TRBV15
TGTGCCAGCTCACCACCGGACGGAGGGTATGGTACGCAGTATTTT,CASSPPDGGYGTQYF,TRBJ2-3,-,-,TRBV18
TGTGCCAGTAGTGCCAGGGGGTTAGGCTACACCTTC,CASSARGLGYTF,TRBJ1-2,TRBD1,-,TRBV19
TGTGCCAGCAGCCAAGATTCCGGGACAGGGAGGTATGGCTACACCTTC,CASSQDSGTGRYGYTF,TRBJ1-2,TRBD1,-,TRBV4-2
TGCGCCAGCAGTGGCACGGGACTAGCGGGAGGTGAGCAGTTCTTC,CASSGTGLAGGEQFF,TRBJ2-1,TRBD2,-,TRBV10-1
TGTGCCATCAGTGAGTCGACGGGAACCAACACTGAAGCTTTCTTT,CAISESTGTNTEAFF,TRBJ1-1,-,-,TRBV10-3
TGTGCCACCAGCAGAGACGCCGCGGGGGCCCTTTACAATGAGCAGTTCTTC,CATSRDAAGALYNEQFF,TRBJ2-1,-,-,TRBV15
TGCGCCAGCAGCCAAGGGGCCGGGAGGGCCGGCGAGCAGTACTTC,CASSQGAGRAGEQYF,TRBJ2-7,TRBD2,-,TRBV4-1
TGTGCCAGCAGCTTAGGGGGCAGCTTATCCTACAATGAGCAGTTCTTC,CASSLGGSLSYNEQFF,TRBJ2-1,-,once,TRBV7-9
TGTGCCAGCAGCGGTCTAGCGGAGAGAGCAGATACGCAGTATTTT,CASSGLAERADTQYF,TRBJ2-3,TRBD2,-,TRBV28
TGTGCCAGCTCACCGAGAAAGATCCGAATATCCTACAATGAGCAGTTCTTC,CASSPRKIRISYNEQFF,TRBJ2-1,-,-,TRBV18
TGTGCCAGCAGCTTCGCGACAGGAGTTGAGACCCAGTACTTC,CASSFATGVETQYF,TRBJ2-5,-,-,TRBV11-2
TGTGCCAGCAAGCTCGGGGAAGCGGCTGAAGCTTTCTTT,CASKLGEAAEAFF,TRBJ1-1,-,-,TRBV28
TGTGCCAGCAGCTTCGGGAGGAGCTCCTACAATGAGCAGTTCTTC,CASSFGRSSYNEQFF,TRBJ2-1,TRBD2,-,TRBV7-9